One sample yielded the 26 T cell receptor beta chains listed below, sequenced in a study of blood T cells in healthy people across ages. Using a J-beta primer mix together with a sample-barcoded 5' primer, a second PCR was run for roughly 6 to 11 cycles. TCRdb re-derived calls from the 5' RACE reads in MiXCR, one entry per CDR3 protein. The sample has roughly 1 million distinct CDR3 sequences; approximately 26% are singletons. A further study also used this sample, focusing on T cells of mothers and their children.

Sequenced input: blood. The receptors stem from a girl aged 2-15 years in good health.

V gene TRBV7-3 combines with J gene TRBJ2-5, with D perhaps given as TRBD1 or TRBD2 (6 bases each). The end of the DNA is better explained by TRBJ2-1, so the J call may be wrong. The CDR3 length is 11 residues. Germline V gene lookup returns CDR1 SGHTA and CDR2 FQGTGA. CDR3 bases: TGTGCCAGCAGCAAGGGGGGTGAGCAGTTCTTC. Amino acid sequence: CASSKGGEQFF.

This sequence joins TRBV15 and TRBJ2-7; D gene uncertain. Trimming removed 5 bases from V and 6 bases from J, with 14 bases in between. In germline, CDR1 is LNHNV, CDR2 YYDKDF (reference sequence). The CDR3 runs to 13 residues. This chain's CDR3 is CATSRRRSPEQYF. The DNA for the CDR3 is TGTGCCACCAGCCGACGTAGATCCCCCGAGCAGTACTTC. The variable domain in full, with the rest retrieved from reference TRBV15 and TRBJ2-7, is DAMVIQNPRYQVTQFGKPVTLSCSQTLNHNVMYWYQQKSSQAPKLLFHYYDKDFNNEADTPDNFQSRRPNTSFCFLDIRSPGLGDTAMYLCATSRRRSPEQYFGPGTRLTVT.

The chain carries TRBV5-1 and TRBJ2-5; weak D call: TRBD1 (6 bases). Near its end, the DNA agrees better with TRBJ2-7, so the J call may be wrong. The CDR3 sequence is 13 residues long. Germline V gene lookup returns CDR1 SGHRS and CDR2 YFSETQ. The CDR3 reads CASFDRSTYEQYF. In nucleotides, the CDR3 is TGCGCCAGCTTTGACAGGTCCACCTACGAGCAGTACTTC.

The rearrangement links TRBV27 to TRBJ2-1; D is uncertain. CDR1 and CDR2 (germline): MNHEY, SMNVEV (reference sequence). The CDR3 has 15 amino acids. V was clipped by 7 bases and J by 1 base, with 14 bases between them. This CDR3 is CASKKTDYSYNEQFF. CDR3 DNA sequence: TGTGCCAGCAAAAAGACGGATTATTCCTACAATGAGCAGTTCTTC.

V gene TRBV7-9 combines with J gene TRBJ1-1, with D perhaps TRBD1 (6 bases). Germline V CDR1 and CDR2: SEHNR, FQNEAQ (reference sequence). V lost 2 bases, J lost 4 bases, and 17 bases lay in between. The CDR3 extends over 16 amino acids. The CDR3 loop reads CASSLLSPGGATEAFF. CDR3 bases: TGTGCCAGCAGCTTACTGAGCCCTGGGGGGGCCACTGAAGCTTTCTTT. The full variable domain, with the rest looked up from reference TRBV7-9 and TRBJ1-1, is DTGVSQNPRHKITKRGQNVTFRCDPISEHNRLYWYRQTLGQGPEFLTYFQNEAQLEKSRLLSDRFSAERPKGSFSTLEIQRTEQGDSAMYLCASSLLSPGGATEAFFGQGTRLTVV.

This rearrangement joins TRBV19 to TRBJ2-5; TRBD1 is a possible D gene (6 bases). The V end lost 3 bases, the J end lost 6 bases, and 23 bases lay between the germline ends. Germline V CDR1 and CDR2: LNHDA, SQIVND (reference sequence). The CDR3 covers 17 residues. In DNA, the CDR3 is TGTGCCAGTAGTATCGGTTTAGGGACACAAAAGGGGAAGACCCAGTACTTC. Protein sequence: CASSIGLGTQKGKTQYF. Drawing the rest from reference TRBV19 and TRBJ2-5, the complete variable domain is DGGITQSPKYLFRKEGQNVTLSCEQNLNHDAMYWYRQDPGQGLRLIYYSQIVNDFQKGDIAEGYSVSREKKESFPLTVTSAQKNPTAFYLCASSIGLGTQKGKTQYFGPGTRLLVL.

The chain links TRBV2 to TRBJ2-4; D perhaps matches TRBD1 (6 bases). The germline V and J ends were trimmed by 4 bases and 8 bases, with 15 bases remaining between them. The CDR3 contains 14 residues. The germline V gene encodes CDR1 SNHLY and CDR2 FYNNEI. In DNA form, the CDR3 reads TGTGCCAGCAGTGGGGACATAAGTTCGGACATTCAGTACTTC. It is translated as CASSGDISSDIQYF.

The chain couples TRBV7-8 to TRBJ1-2, with D possibly being TRBD1 (6 bases). Germline CDR1 SGHVS, CDR2 FQNEAQ. The V gene lost 4 bases and the J gene lost 5 bases, with 17 bases spanning the gap. This CDR3 is built from 15 residues. CDR3 protein: CASSSEQGGVYGYTF. DNA of the CDR3: TGTGCCAGCAGCTCAGAACAAGGGGGAGTTTATGGCTACACCTTC.

The rearrangement uses TRBV7-8 and TRBJ2-1; no clear D. The CDR3 spans 16 residues. The germline V gene has CDR1 SGHVS and CDR2 FQNEAQ. V lost 1 base and J lost 2, with 12 bases in between. In DNA form, the CDR3 reads TGTGCCAGCAGCTTAGGTTACGTAGGGACCTACAATGAGCAGTTCTTC. The encoded protein is CASSLGYVGTYNEQFF.

This clonotype was seen a few times. The chain employs TRBV6-1 and TRBJ2-7; a possible D gene is TRBD2 (5 bases). This CDR3 region has 15 residues. In germline, CDR1 is MNHNS, CDR2 SASEGT. V lost 3 bases, J lost 3 bases, and 15 bases lay in between. Here the CDR3 DNA reads TGTGCCAGCAGTGACCTCGGACTGGTTTACTACGAGCAGTACTTC. Encoded protein: CASSDLGLVYYEQYF.

This clonotype was recorded a few times. The V gene is TRBV7-2, the J gene TRBJ1-2; no definite D call. CDR3 length equals 13 residues. Germline V gene lookup returns CDR1 SGHTA and CDR2 FQGNSA. V was cut by 5 bases and J by 5 bases, with 12 bases left in between. The CDR3 bases are TGTGCCAGCAGCCCCCCTAAGTATTATGGCTACACCTTC. It yields the protein CASSPPKYYGYTF. Full variable domain (outside the CDR3, taken from reference TRBV7-2 and TRBJ1-2): GAGVSQSPSNKVTEKGKDVELRCDPISGHTALYWYRQSLGQGLEFLIYFQGNSAPDKSGLPSDRFSAERTGGSVSTLTIQRTQQEDSAVYLCASSPPKYYGYTFGSGTRLTVV.

This chain links TRBV3-1 with TRBJ1-1; 8 bases match TRBD1. Trimming removed 1 base from V and 4 bases from J; junction bases left unmatched: 8. The CDR3 extends over 16 amino acids. Germline assignment: CDR1 LGHDT and CDR2 YNNKEL (reference sequence). The CDR3 coding sequence is TGTGCCAGCAGCCAAGCGTCGGACAGGGTAGGCACTGAAGCTTTCTTT. This gives the protein CASSQASDRVGTEAFF.

In its sample, this clonotype was seen a few times. The genes are TRBV21-1 and TRBJ1-4; no DNA check was done on the table's D call, TRBD1. TRBV21-1 is labeled a pseudogene. The CDR3 spans 18 residues. CDR3 amino acids: CVSSKEETQGPHNEKLFF. CDR3 bases: TGTGTCAGCAGCAAAGAGGAAACACAGGGGCCTCATAATGAAAAACTGTTTTTT.

The V gene is TRBV29-1, the J gene TRBJ2-5; D may be TRBD1 (6 bases). The germline V and J ends were trimmed by 1 base and 5 bases, with 17 bases remaining between them. The germline gives CDR1 SQVTM, CDR2 ANQGSEA. The CDR3 sequence is 15 residues long. The CDR3 DNA is TGCAGCGTTGAAGGGGGTGGCAGGGGCTATGAGACCCAGTACTTC. Its protein is CSVEGGGRGYETQYF.

CDR3 coding DNA: TGCGCCAGCAGCTTCTCAGGCAGCGAAAAACTGTTTTTT. It specifies CASSFSGSEKLFF. The rearrangement joins TRBV5-1 to TRBJ1-4; D remains unclear. There are 13 residues in the CDR3. Trimming shortened V by 2 bases and J by 8 bases, and 10 bases separated the two germline ends. The germline V gene encodes CDR1 SGHRS and CDR2 YFSETQ.

The gene calls are TRBV20-1 and TRBJ1-2, with 10 nucleotides matching TRBD1. Germline loops: CDR1 DFQATT, CDR2 SNEGSKA (reference sequence). The CDR3 has 15 amino acids. With 6 bases clipped from V and 5 bases from J, the junction kept 12 bases outside the gene matches. The DNA for the CDR3 is TGCAGTGCGAGTGGGACAGGGGAGAATCTTTATGGCTACACCTTC. Translating it yields CSASGTGENLYGYTF.

A note on this clonotype: The CDR3 carries no conserved terminal phenylalanine or tryptophan, so it likely arises from a read error. V usage is TRBV25-1 and J usage is TRBJ2-2; D not resolved. This CDR3 contains 13 residues. Trimming took off 3 bases at V and 8 bases at J, with 10 bases between the two ends. Germline V gives CDR1 MGHDK, CDR2 SYGVNS. The CDR3 bases are TGTGCCAGCAGTGAGGTTTGGGCTGGGGAGCTGTTTTTA. It codes for CASSEVWAGELFL.

Here the CDR3 reads CASSLSTFVPYTF. The CDR3 DNA is TGTGCCAGCAGCTTAAGCACATTCGTGCCCTACACCTTC. J is TRBJ1-2 and V is TRBV7-2; D is undetermined. The V end was cut by 2 bases, the J end by 10 bases, with 14 bases between. Germline V gene sequence: CDR1 SGHTA, CDR2 FQGNSA. The CDR3 sequence is 13 residues long.

This clonotype came up many times. The chain carries TRBV12-3 or TRBV12-4 and TRBJ1-6; tentative D call: TRBD1 (5 bases). With 6 bases removed from V and 6 bases from J, the gap between germline ends came to 9 bases. The CDR3 runs 13 residues. The CDR3 DNA sequence: TGTGCCAGCAGCTTCGGGGGTAATTCACCCCTCCACTTT. It specifies CASSFGGNSPLHF.

The chain joins TRBV20-1 to TRBJ2-3; possibly TRBD1 for D (5 bases). The CDR3 length is 15 residues. Looked up from germline, CDR1 is DFQATT and CDR2 is SNEGSKA (reference sequence). Deletions cut 2 bases from V and 4 bases from J, with 16 bases between. Here the CDR3 reads CSARKRQIFADTQYF. The DNA of the CDR3 is TGCAGTGCTAGAAAACGACAGATCTTTGCAGATACGCAGTATTTT.

This clonotype was counted only a few times. V gene TRBV15 combines with J gene TRBJ2-1; 10 bases align to TRBD2. Trimming took 1 base from V and 1 from J; bases not matched to a gene: 4. CDR3 length equals 17 residues. Germline-derived CDR1 and CDR2 are LNHNV and YYDKDF (reference sequence). CDR3 sequence reads: CATSRASGSASYNEQFF. The CDR3 DNA follows: TGTGCCACCAGCAGAGCTAGCGGGAGTGCGTCCTACAATGAGCAGTTCTTC.

This clonotype has just a few counts. The gene calls are TRBV12-3 or TRBV12-4 and TRBJ2-7; TRBD1 matches at 7 bases. V gave up 3 bases and J gave up 3 bases; unmatched junction bases: 8. CDR3 length: 15 residues. CDR3 in DNA: TGTGCCAGCAGTTTCTACAGGGGCCCCGACTACGAGCAGTACTTC. Amino acid sequence: CASSFYRGPDYEQYF.

The rearrangement joins TRBV20-1 to TRBJ2-3; 8 bases map to TRBD2. The CDR3 length is 16 residues. Per the germline V gene, CDR1 is DFQATT and CDR2 is SNEGSKA (reference sequence). V gave up 2 bases and J gave up 2 bases; unmatched junction bases: 9. CDR3 nucleotide sequence: TGCAGTGCTAGATCCTCGCTAGCGGGTCTCACAGATACGCAGTATTTT. This gives the protein CSARSSLAGLTDTQYF.

The chain employs TRBV21-1 and TRBJ1-2. TRBV21-1 constitutes a pseudogene. CDR3 length equals 13 residues. The CDR3 loop reads CASSPSWRYGYTF. The DNA of the CDR3 is TGTGCCAGCAGCCCCAGCTGGAGGTATGGCTACACCTTC.

V usage is TRBV10-3 and J usage is TRBJ1-1; D is unclear. CDR3 size: 12 residues. Germline CDR1 reads ENHRY; CDR2 reads SYGVKD. Trimming took off 11 bases at V and 1 base at J, with 11 bases between the two ends. CDR3 coding DNA: TGTGCCCCAGGCGGTTGGAACACTGAAGCTTTCTTT. This translates into CAPGGWNTEAFF.

This clonotype was seen a few times. The chain carries TRBV29-1 and TRBJ2-2, with 7 bases identical to TRBD1. This CDR3 is built from 14 residues. The J segment lost 6 bases and the V segment lost 4 bases, leaving 8 bases of the junction unmatched. Germline CDR1 and CDR2: SQVTM and ANQGSEA. The DNA of the CDR3 is TGCAGCGTTGTACAGGGGATAGGGTCCGGGGAGCTGTTTTTT. This gives the protein CSVVQGIGSGELFF.